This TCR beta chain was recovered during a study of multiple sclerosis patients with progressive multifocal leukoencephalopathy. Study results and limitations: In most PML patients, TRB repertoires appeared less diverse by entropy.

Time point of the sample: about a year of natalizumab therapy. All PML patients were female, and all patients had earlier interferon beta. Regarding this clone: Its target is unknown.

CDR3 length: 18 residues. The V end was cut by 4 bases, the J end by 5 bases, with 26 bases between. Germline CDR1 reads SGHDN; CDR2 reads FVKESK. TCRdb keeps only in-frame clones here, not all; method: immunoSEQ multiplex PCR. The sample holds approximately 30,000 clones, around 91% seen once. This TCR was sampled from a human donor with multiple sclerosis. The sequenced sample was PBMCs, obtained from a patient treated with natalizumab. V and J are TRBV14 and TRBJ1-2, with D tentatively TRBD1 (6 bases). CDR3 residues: CASSPSGGRRSLGYGYTF. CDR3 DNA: TGTGCCAGCAGCCCTAGCGGGGGGCGCCGGTCTCTCGGGTATGGCTACACCTTC.